The rows below give T cell receptor beta chains drawn from one sample of a study of blood T cells in healthy people across ages. TCRdb used MiXCR to reprocess the 5' RACE reads, holding one entry per CDR3 protein. The sample lists over a million distinct CDR3 sequences, roughly 43% occurring once. The sample taken for sequencing was blood. These receptors all come from a woman in her late teens or twenties in good health. CDR3s include the opening cysteine and the closing phenylalanine or tryptophan.

TRBJ1-6 TRBV7-9 CASSLLRQGGSPLHF
TRBJ1-1 TRBV20-1 CSARDVPDRDEAFF
TRBJ1-5 TRBV6-1 CASSNPGQGYQPQHF
TRBJ1-1 TRBV6-1 CASREQGAGTEAFF
TRBJ2-7 TRBV27 CASSLRQPDEQYF
TRBJ2-4 TRBV20-1 CSARETVAKNIQYF
TRBJ2-1 TRBV4-1 CASSFPPVENSYNEQFF
TRBJ1-2 TRBV6-6 CASRQLQDFYGYTF
TRBJ1-2 TRBV29-1 CSVGPPRGDYGYTF
TRBJ2-3 TRBV4-1 CASSGGFADTQYF
TRBJ2-3 TRBV6-4 CASSVAGEADTQYF
TRBJ1-5 TRBV20-1 CSATTGGETQPQHF
TRBJ2-3 TRBV6-1 CASRTRFAGVTTDTQYF
TRBJ1-2 TRBV6-7 CASSYSRGAYGYTF
TRBJ1-6 TRBV20-1 CSARGGRSQGLANSPLHF
TRBJ1-2 TRBV20-1 CSARAPGGAFNNGYTF
TRBJ2-1 TRBV27 CAGGRGPYNEQFF
TRBJ1-6 TRBV27 CASSVTGDNSPLHF
TRBJ2-5 TRBV7-9 CASSLGIAGIQETQYF
TRBJ2-7 TRBV7-9 CASSSWTVWVEYF
- TRBV4-1 CASSQDLVRGCEQYF
TRBJ2-3 TRBV4-1 CASSQTGTAGEDTQYF
- TRBV7-2 CASSFAGTGGETQYF
TRBJ2-7 TRBV5-1 CASSFTSGRFSYEQYF
TRBJ1-2 TRBV28 CASSFQGALFYGYTF
TRBJ1-1 TRBV6-2/TRBV6-3 CASSSIDANTEAFF
TRBJ1-2 TRBV19 CASRRTNGYTF
- TRBV18 CASSPVGGAYEQYF
TRBJ1-2 TRBV20-1 CSAREMVYTF
TRBJ1-5 TRBV2 CASRRSQPQHF
TRBJ2-5 TRBV7-2 CASSLNMRGGEETQYF
TRBJ1-2 TRBV6-5 CASSYAGGKYGYTF
TRBJ2-1 TRBV7-2 CASSLGYSHNEQFF
TRBJ1-3 TRBV4-1 CASSQENYGTAIYF
TRBJ2-6 TRBV29-1 CSVELASSGANVLTF
TRBJ2-7 TRBV14 CASSQDGGREQYF
TRBJ1-5 TRBV6-5 CASRTTGGLQHF
TRBJ2-4 TRBV28 CASNSLKLRDREAKNIQYF
TRBJ2-1 TRBV6-2/TRBV6-3 CASSTPRTLGYNEQFF
TRBJ1-5 TRBV21-1 CASSTSLTGPRAGYSNQPQHF
TRBJ2-7 TRBV19 CASSARTGIPYEQYF
TRBJ2-1 TRBV4-2 CASSSGDRSYNEQFF
TRBJ1-6 TRBV10-3 CAISESISSPLHF
TRBJ1-2 TRBV18 CASSPPRDRIKLANYGYTF
TRBJ1-1 TRBV20-1 CSARTGSWTEAFF
TRBJ2-1 TRBV3-1 CASSRQASSYNEQFF
TRBJ2-1 TRBV6-2/TRBV6-3 CASTRVSRDEQFF
TRBJ1-2 TRBV20-1 CSARDWRPQDYGYTF